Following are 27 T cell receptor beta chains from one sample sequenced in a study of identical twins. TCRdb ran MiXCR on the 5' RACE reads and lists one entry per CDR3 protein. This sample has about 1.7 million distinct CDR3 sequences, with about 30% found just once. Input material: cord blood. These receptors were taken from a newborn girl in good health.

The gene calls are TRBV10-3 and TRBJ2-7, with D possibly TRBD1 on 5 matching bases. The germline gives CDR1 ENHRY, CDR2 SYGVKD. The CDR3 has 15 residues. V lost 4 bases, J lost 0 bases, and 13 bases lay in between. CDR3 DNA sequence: TGTGCCATCAGTGGACAGTTGGCGAGCTCCTACGAGCAGTACTTC. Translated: CAISGQLASSYEQYF.

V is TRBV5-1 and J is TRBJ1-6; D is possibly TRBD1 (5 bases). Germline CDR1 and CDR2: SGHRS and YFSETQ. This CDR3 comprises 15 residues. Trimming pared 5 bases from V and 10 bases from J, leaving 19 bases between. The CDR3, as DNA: TGCGCCAGCAGGACAGAGCTCCGTCCTGGCTCACCCCTCCACTTT. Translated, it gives CASRTELRPGSPLHF.

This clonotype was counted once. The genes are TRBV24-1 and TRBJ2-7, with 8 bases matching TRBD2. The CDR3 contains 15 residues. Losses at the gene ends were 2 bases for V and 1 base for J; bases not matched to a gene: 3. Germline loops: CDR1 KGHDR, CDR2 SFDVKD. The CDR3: CATSDSAGGSYEQYF. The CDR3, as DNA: TGTGCCACCAGTGATTCGGCGGGAGGATCCTACGAGCAGTACTTC.

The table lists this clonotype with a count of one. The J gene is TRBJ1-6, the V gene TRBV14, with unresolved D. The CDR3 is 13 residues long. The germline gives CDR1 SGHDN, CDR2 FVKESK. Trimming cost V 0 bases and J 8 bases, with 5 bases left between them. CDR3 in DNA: TGTGCCAGCAGCCAAGATTGGCATTCACCCCTCCACTTT. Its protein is CASSQDWHSPLHF.

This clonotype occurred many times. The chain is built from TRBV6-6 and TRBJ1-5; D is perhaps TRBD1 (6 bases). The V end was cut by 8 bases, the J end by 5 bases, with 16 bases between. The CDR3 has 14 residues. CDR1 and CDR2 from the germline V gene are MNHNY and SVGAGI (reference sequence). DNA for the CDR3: TGTGCCAGCCAACCCGGACAGACTTATCAGCCCCAGCATTTT. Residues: CASQPGQTYQPQHF.

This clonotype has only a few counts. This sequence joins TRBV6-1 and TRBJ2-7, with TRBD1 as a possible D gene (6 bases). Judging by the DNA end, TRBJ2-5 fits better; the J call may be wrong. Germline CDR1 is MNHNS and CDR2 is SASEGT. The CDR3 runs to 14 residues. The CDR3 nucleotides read TGTGCCAGCAATCCAGGGGCCATTAAAGAGACCCAGTACTTC. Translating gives CASNPGAIKETQYF.

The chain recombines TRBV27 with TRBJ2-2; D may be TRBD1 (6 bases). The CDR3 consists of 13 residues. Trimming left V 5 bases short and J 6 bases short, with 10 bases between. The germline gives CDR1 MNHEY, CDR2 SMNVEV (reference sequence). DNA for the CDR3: TGTGCCAGCAGTCAGACAGGACCCGGGGAGCTGTTTTTT. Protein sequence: CASSQTGPGELFF.

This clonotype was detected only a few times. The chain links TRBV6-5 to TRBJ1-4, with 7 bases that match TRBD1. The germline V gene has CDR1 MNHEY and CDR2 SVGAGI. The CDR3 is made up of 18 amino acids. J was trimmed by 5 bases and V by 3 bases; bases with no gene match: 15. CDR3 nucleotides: TGTGCCAGCAGTTATCGTACACCCAGGGACAGAGGGAATGAAAAACTGTTTTTT. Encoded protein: CASSYRTPRDRGNEKLFF.

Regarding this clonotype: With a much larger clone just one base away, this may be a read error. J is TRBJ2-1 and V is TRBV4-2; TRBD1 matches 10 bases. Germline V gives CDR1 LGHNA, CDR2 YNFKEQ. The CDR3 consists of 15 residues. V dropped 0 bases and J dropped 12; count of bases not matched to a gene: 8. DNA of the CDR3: TGTGCCAGCAGCCAAGATGGGACAGGGGAAGATGTGCAGTTCTTC. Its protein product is CASSQDGTGEDVQFF.

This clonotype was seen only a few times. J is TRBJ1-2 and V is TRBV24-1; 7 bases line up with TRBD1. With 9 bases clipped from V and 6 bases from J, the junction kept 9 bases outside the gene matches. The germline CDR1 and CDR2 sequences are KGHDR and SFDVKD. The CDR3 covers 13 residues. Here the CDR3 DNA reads TGTGCCACCCAACCTAGGGGGCGAAATGGCTACACCTTC. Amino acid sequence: CATQPRGRNGYTF.

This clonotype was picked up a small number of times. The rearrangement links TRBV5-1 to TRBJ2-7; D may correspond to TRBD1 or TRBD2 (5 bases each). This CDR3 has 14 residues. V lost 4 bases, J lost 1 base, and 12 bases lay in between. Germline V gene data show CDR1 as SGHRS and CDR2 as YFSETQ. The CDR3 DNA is TGCGCCAGCAGCGCCGGGACCGTATCCTACGAGCAGTACTTC. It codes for CASSAGTVSYEQYF.

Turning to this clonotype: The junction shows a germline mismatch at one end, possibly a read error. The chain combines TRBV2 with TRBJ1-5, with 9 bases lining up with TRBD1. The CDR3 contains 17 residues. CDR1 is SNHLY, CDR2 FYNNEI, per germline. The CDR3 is CASSEGQGTISNQPQHF. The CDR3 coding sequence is TGTGCCAGCAGCGAAGGACAGGGGACTATTAGCAATCAGCCCCAGCATTTT.

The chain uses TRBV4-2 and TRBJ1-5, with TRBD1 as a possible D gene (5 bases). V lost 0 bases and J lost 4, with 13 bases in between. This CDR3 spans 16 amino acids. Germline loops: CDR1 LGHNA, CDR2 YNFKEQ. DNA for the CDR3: TGTGCCAGCAGCCAAGATTCCCGGGGGGGTAATCAGCCCCAGCATTTT. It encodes CASSQDSRGGNQPQHF.

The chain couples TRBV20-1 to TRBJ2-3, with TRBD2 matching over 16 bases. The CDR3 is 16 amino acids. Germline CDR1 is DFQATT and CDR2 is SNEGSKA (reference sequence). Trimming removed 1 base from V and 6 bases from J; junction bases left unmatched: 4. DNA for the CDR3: TGCAGTGCTAGAGCGGGACTAGCGGGAGGGGAGGATACGCAGTATTTT. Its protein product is CSARAGLAGGEDTQYF.

The CDR3 is CASSQADRTQETQYF. In DNA form, the CDR3 reads TGTGCCAGCAGCCAAGCGGACAGAACCCAAGAGACCCAGTACTTC. The rearrangement uses TRBV4-2 and TRBJ2-5; D is perhaps TRBD1 (6 bases). The ends were cut back, 1 base at V and 1 base at J, with 10 bases in the middle. CDR1 LGHNA and CDR2 YNFKEQ come from the germline V gene. This CDR3 comprises 15 residues.

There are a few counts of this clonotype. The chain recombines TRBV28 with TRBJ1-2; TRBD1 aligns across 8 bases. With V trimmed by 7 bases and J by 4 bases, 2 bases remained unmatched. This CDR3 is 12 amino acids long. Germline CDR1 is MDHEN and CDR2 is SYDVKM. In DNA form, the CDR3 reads TGTGCCAGCACGGGACAGGCCTATGGCTACACCTTC. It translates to CASTGQAYGYTF.

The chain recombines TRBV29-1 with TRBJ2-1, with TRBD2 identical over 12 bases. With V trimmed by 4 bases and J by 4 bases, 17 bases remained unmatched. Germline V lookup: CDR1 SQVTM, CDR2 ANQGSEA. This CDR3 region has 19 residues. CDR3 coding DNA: TGCAGCGTTGCCTCCAGGCGGCTAGCGGGAGGGTTGGGGTACAATGAGCAGTTCTTC. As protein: CSVASRRLAGGLGYNEQFF.

CDR3 in DNA: TGCGCCAGCAGCTACGGCCGGGACCTAGGTTTCTACGAGCAGTACTTC. As protein: CASSYGRDLGFYEQYF. The J gene is TRBJ2-7, the V gene TRBV4-1; D is perhaps TRBD1 or TRBD2 (5 bases each). V was cut by 5 bases and J by 3 bases, with 20 bases left in between. The germline V gene encodes CDR1 MGHRA and CDR2 YSYEKL. The CDR3 totals 16 residues.

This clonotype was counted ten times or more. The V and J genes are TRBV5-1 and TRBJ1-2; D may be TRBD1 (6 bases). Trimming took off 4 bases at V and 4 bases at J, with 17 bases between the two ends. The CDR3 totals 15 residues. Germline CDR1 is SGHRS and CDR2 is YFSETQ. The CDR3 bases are TGCGCCAGCAGCATTGCAGGGGCGTCAGGCTATGGCTACACCTTC. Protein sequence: CASSIAGASGYGYTF.

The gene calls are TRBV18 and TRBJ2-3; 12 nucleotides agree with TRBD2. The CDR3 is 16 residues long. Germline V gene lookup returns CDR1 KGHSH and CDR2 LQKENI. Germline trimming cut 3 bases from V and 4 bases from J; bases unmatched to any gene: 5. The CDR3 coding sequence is TGTGCCAGCTCACCGAGGACTAGCGGGACCCCAGATACGCAGTATTTT. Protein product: CASSPRTSGTPDTQYF.

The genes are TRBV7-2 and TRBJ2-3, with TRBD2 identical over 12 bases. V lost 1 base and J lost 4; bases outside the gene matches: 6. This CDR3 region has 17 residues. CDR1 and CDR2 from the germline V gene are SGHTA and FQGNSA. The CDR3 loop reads CASSLDLLAGGADTQYF. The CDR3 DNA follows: TGTGCCAGCAGCTTAGACCTTCTAGCGGGAGGGGCAGATACGCAGTATTTT.

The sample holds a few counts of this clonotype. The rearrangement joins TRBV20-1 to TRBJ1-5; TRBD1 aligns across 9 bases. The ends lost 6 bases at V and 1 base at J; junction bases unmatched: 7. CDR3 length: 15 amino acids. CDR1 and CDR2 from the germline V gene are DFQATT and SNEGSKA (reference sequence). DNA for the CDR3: TGCAGTGCGGGTGGACAGGGGATAAGCAATCAGCCCCAGCATTTT. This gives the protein CSAGGQGISNQPQHF.

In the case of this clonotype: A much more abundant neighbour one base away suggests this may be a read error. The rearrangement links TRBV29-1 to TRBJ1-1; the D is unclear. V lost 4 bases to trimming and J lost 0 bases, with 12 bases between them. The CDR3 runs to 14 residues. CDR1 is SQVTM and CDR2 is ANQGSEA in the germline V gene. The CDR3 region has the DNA TGCAGCGTTGCCTTCGGCAGCATGAACACTGAAGCTTTCTTT. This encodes CSVAFGSMNTEAFF.

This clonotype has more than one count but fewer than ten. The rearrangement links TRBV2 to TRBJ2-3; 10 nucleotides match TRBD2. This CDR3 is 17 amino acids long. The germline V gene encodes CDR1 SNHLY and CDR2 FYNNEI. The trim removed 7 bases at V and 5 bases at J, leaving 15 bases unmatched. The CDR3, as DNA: TGTGCCAGCACCGAAGGGGCACTAGCGGGATTTGTAGATACGCAGTATTTT. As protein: CASTEGALAGFVDTQYF.

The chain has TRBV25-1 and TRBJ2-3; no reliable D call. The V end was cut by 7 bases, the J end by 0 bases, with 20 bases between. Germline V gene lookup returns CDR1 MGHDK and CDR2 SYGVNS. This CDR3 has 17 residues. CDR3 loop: CASTQTKDFPSTDTQYF. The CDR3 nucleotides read TGTGCCAGCACCCAAACGAAGGATTTTCCTAGCACAGATACGCAGTATTTT.

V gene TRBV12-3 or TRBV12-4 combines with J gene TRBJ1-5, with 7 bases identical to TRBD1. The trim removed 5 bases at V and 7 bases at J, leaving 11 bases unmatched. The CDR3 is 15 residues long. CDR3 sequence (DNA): TGTGCCAGCAGTCCCTCAAGACAGGGCCGGCAGCCCCAGCATTTT. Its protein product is CASSPSRQGRQPQHF.

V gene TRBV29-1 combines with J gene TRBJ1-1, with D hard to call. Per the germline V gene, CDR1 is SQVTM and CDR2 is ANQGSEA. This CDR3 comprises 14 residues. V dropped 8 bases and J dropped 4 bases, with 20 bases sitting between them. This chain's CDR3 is CSLGNRGSGTEAFF. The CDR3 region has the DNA TGCAGCCTGGGGAACCGGGGTTCGGGCACTGAAGCTTTCTTT.